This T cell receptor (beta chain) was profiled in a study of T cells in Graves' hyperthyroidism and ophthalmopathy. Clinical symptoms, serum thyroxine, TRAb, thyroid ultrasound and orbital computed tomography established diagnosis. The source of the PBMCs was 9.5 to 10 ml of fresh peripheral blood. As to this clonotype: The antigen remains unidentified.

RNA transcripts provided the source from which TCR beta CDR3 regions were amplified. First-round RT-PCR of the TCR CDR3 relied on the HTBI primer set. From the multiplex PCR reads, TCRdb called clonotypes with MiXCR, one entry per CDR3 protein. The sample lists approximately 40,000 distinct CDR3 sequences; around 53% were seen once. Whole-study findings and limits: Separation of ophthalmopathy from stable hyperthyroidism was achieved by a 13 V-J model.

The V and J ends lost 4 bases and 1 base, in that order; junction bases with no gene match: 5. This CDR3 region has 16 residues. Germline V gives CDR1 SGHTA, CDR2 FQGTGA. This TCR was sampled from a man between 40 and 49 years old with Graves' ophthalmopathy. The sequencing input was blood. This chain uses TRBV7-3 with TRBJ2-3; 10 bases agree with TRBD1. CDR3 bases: TGTGCCAGCAGCTCCGGAGGGACAGGGGGCACAGATACGCAGTATTTT. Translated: CASSSGGTGGTDTQYF.